This T cell receptor beta chain emerged from a study of T cells after yellow fever vaccination. Study-wide background: Fractions of low cell number were prepared using SMART-Seq v4 Ultra Low Input.

TCRdb redid the calling of the 5' RACE reads with MiXCR, one entry per CDR3 protein. The repertoire includes 250,000 to 350,000 distinct CDR3 sequences, 6.8% of them detected once, and over 15% sits in the top ten. The study's findings and limits: Among all clonotypes, a small share was observed in both CD4 and CD8 compartments. Most primary-vaccination clones recurred post-booster (around 95% CD4, around 86% CD8).

This clonotype appeared many times. Its antigen is unknown. Germline values: CDR1 MGHRA, CDR2 YSYEKL. V was trimmed by 2 bases and J by 2 bases, leaving 18 bases between them. The CDR3 spans 17 residues. The clonotype comes from a man between 18 and 29 years old who received the YFV17D yellow fever vaccine. Specimen: PBMCs, collected around 45 days after the first yellow fever vaccination. The V gene is TRBV4-1, the J gene TRBJ1-2; D remains ambiguous. CDR3 region: CASSQFRRDTRNYGYTF. CDR3 DNA sequence: TGCGCCAGCAGCCAATTTCGTAGGGATACCCGCAACTATGGCTACACCTTC.